Each of the 8 T cell receptor beta chains below was sequenced from the same sample in a study of control samples from healthy donors and cancer patients. Some clones are missing from TCRdb's copy, which holds only in-frame ones; the method was immunoSEQ multiplex PCR. Of about 120,000 clones in the sample, more than 75% were seen once. Sample: blood. Receptor source: a man younger than 30 in good health.

This CDR3 is CAWSVGRGNYGANVLTF. As DNA, the CDR3 is TGTGCCTGGAGTGTAGGCAGGGGGAACTATGGGGCCAACGTCCTGACTTTC. The V gene is TRBV30, the J gene TRBJ2-6, with TRBD1 matching over 7 bases. Germline trimming cut 0 bases from V and 3 bases from J; bases unmatched to any gene: 8. The V gene's germline CDR1 is GTSNPN and CDR2 SVGIG (reference sequence). CDR3 length equals 17 residues.

This clone was counted once. This chain joins TRBV3-1 (or the pseudogene TRBV3-2) and TRBJ2-7; TRBD1 aligns across 10 bases. The CDR3 runs 14 residues. Germline assignment: CDR1 LGHDT and CDR2 YNNKEL (reference sequence). V gave up 3 bases and J gave up 3 bases; unmatched junction bases: 2. The CDR3 nucleotides are TGTGCCAGCAGCCACCGGGACAGGGGCTACGAGCAGTACTTC. This sequence encodes CASSHRDRGYEQYF.

The genes are TRBV7-2 and TRBJ1-5; 7 positions agree with TRBD1. J gave up 3 bases and V 3 bases, and 14 bases lay outside the gene matches. The V gene's germline CDR1 is SGHTA and CDR2 FQGNSA. The length of the CDR3 is 18 residues. Here the CDR3 DNA reads TGTGCCAGCAGCTTTCGACAGGGACCGCCTCGGGACAATCAGCCCCAGCATTTT. This translates into CASSFRQGPPRDNQPQHF.

This clone appeared a single time. The chain uses TRBV7-3 and TRBJ1-1, with unresolved D. The CDR3 contains 14 residues. With 2 bases removed from V and 4 bases from J, the gap between germline ends came to 11 bases. Germline CDR1 reads SGHTA; CDR2 reads FQGTGA. The CDR3 region is CASSLDLVGTEAFF. Written as DNA, the CDR3 is TGTGCCAGCAGCTTAGACTTGGTGGGCACTGAAGCTTTCTTT.

The rearrangement links TRBV28 to TRBJ2-3, with D hard to call. The V gene's germline CDR1 is MDHEN and CDR2 SYDVKM. This CDR3 spans 13 amino acids. Trimming removed 3 bases from V and 6 bases from J, with 10 bases in between. In DNA, the CDR3 is TGTGCCAGCAGTTTTACCGCGGCGGATACGCAGTATTTT. Protein product: CASSFTAADTQYF.

Only one count was recorded for this clone. The chain employs TRBV9 and TRBJ1-1; no reliable D call. V lost 1 base to trimming and J lost 4 bases, with 14 bases between them. The CDR3 spans 15 residues. The germline V gene encodes CDR1 SGDLS and CDR2 YYNGEE. CDR3 nucleotides: TGTGCCAGCAGCGTAAGAGGAGGTGGTAGCACTGAAGCTTTCTTT. It is translated as CASSVRGGGSTEAFF.

The chain is built from TRBV27 and TRBJ2-1; the D gene is possibly TRBD2 (6 bases). Per the germline V gene, CDR1 is MNHEY and CDR2 is SMNVEV (reference sequence). V was clipped by 3 bases and J by 9 bases, with 15 bases between them. CDR3 length: 14 amino acids. CDR3 DNA sequence: TGTGCCAGCAGTTTCCAGGGCGGGCGGGGTGAGCAGTTCTTC. Translated: CASSFQGGRGEQFF.

Here the CDR3 DNA reads TGTGCCTGGAGTTATTGGGGGGCAGGACAGCCCCAGCATTTT. Translation: CAWSYWGAGQPQHF. This chain links TRBV30 with TRBJ1-5; D might be TRBD1 (6 bases). Germline assignment: CDR1 GTSNPN and CDR2 SVGIG (reference sequence). Trimming pared 2 bases from V and 7 bases from J, leaving 15 bases between. This CDR3 comprises 14 residues.